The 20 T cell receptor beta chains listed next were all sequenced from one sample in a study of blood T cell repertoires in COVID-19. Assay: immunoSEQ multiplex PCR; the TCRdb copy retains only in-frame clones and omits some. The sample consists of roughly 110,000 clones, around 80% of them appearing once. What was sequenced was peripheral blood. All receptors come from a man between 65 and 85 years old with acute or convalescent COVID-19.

The CDR3 loop is CASSSQRGTYNEQFF. For the CDR3, the DNA is TGTGCCAGCAGTTCCCAGCGGGGGACCTACAATGAGCAGTTCTTC. The rearrangement uses TRBV11-3 and TRBJ2-1, with 8 bases fitting TRBD2. This CDR3 has 15 residues. Germline lookup yields CDR1 SGHNT and CDR2 YENEEA. Unmatched junction bases numbered 6, after V lost 6 bases and J lost 2 bases.

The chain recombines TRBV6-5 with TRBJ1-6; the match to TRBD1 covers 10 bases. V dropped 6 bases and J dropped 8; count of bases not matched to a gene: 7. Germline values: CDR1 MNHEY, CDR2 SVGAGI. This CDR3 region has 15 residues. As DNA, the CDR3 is TGTGCCAGCAGAAACCCGACAGGGGGCGATTCACCCCTCCACTTT. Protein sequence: CASRNPTGGDSPLHF.

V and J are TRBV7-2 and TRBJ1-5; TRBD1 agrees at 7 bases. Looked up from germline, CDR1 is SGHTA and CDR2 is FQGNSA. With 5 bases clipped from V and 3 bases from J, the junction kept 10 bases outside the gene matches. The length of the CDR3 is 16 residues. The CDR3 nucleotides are TGTGCCAGCAGCCCTTCGGGACAGTCTTTCAATCAGCCCCAGCATTTT. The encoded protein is CASSPSGQSFNQPQHF.

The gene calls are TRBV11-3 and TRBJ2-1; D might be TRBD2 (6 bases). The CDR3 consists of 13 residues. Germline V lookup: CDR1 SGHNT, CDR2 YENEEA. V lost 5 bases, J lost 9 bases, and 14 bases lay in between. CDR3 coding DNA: TGTGCCAGCAGCCCGGGACTTATCGGTGAGCAGTTCTTC. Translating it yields CASSPGLIGEQFF.

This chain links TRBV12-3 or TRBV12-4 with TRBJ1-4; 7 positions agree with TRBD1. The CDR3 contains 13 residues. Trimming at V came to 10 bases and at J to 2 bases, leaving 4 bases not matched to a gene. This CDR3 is CAITGQTNEKLFF. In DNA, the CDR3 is TGTGCCATTACGGGACAGACTAATGAAAAACTGTTTTTT.

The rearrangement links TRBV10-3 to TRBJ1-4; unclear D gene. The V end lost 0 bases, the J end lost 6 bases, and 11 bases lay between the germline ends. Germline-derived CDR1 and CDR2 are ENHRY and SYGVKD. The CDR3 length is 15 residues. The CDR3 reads CAISESTASDEKLFF. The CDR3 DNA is TGTGCCATCAGTGAGTCTACAGCAAGTGATGAAAAACTGTTTTTT.

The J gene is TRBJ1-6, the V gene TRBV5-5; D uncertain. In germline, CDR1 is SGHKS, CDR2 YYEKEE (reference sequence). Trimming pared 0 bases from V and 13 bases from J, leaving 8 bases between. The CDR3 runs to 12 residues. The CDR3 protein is CASSLVVSPLHF. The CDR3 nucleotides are TGTGCCAGCAGCTTGGTAGTTTCGCCCCTCCACTTT. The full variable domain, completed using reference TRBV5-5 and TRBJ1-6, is DAGVTQSPTHLIKTRGQQVTLRCSPISGHKSVSWYQQVLGQGPQFIFQYYEKEERGRGNFPDRFSARQFPNYSSELNVNALLLGDSALYLCASSLVVSPLHFGNGTRLTVT.

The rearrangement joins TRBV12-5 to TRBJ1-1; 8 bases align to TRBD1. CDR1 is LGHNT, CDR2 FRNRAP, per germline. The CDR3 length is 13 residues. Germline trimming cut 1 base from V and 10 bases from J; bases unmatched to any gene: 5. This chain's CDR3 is CASGLATGVGAFF. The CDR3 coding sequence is TGTGCTAGTGGTTTGGCGACAGGGGTCGGAGCTTTCTTT.

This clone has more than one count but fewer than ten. CDR3 residues: CATSGQVSNQPQHF. CDR3 nucleotide sequence: TGTGCCACCTCGGGACAGGTTAGCAATCAGCCCCAGCATTTT. The chain couples TRBV19 to TRBJ1-5; 8 nucleotides align to TRBD1. This CDR3 is 14 amino acids long. J lost 0 bases, V lost 10 bases, and 5 bases had no gene match. CDR1 and CDR2 (germline): LNHDA, SQIVND (reference sequence).

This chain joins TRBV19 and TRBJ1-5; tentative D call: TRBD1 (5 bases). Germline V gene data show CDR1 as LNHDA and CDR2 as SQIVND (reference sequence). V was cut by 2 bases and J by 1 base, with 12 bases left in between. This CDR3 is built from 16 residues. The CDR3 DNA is TGTGCCAGTAGTATACGTCAGGGAAGAAGCAATCAGCCCCAGCATTTT. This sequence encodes CASSIRQGRSNQPQHF.

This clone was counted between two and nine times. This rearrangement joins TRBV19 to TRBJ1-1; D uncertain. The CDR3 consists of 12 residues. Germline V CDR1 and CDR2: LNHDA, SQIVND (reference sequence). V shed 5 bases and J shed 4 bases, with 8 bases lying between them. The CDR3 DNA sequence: TGTGCCAGTAGTTCGCGTAGCACTGAAGCTTTCTTT. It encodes CASSSRSTEAFF.

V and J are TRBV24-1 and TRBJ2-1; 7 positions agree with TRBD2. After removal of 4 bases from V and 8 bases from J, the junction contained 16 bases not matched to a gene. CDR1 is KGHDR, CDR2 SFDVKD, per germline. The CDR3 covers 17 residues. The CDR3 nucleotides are TGTGCCACCAGTGACCCCCGAAGGGGCGGGGGTTGGGATGAGCAGTTCTTC. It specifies CATSDPRRGGGWDEQFF.

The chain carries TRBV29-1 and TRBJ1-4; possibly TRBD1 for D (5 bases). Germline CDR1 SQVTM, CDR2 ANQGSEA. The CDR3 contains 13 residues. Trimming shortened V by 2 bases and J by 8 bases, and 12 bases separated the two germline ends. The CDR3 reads CSVESQGREKLFF. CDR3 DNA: TGCAGCGTTGAAAGTCAGGGTCGGGAAAAACTGTTTTTT.

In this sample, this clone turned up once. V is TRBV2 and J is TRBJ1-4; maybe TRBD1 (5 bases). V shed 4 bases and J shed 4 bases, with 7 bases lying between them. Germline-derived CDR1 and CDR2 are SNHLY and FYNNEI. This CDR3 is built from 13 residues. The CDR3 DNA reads TGTGCCAGCAGTGGGCAGGGTAATGAAAAACTGTTTTTT. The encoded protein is CASSGQGNEKLFF.

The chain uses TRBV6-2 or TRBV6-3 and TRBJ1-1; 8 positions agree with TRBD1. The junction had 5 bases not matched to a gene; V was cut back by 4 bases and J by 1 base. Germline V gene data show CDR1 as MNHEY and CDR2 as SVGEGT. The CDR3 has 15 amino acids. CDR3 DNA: TGTGCCAGCAGTTCCGCCGGGACAGGGAACACTGAAGCTTTCTTT. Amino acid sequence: CASSSAGTGNTEAFF.

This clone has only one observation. The CDR3 DNA is TGCGCCAGCAGCTTGGGGGACAGGGTAGGCGAGCAGTACTTC. This sequence encodes CASSLGDRVGEQYF. The rearrangement uses TRBV5-1 and TRBJ2-7; 9 bases fit TRBD1. The CDR3 length is 14 residues. Germline CDR1 and CDR2: SGHRS and YFSETQ. With 0 bases clipped from V and 6 bases from J, the junction kept 4 bases outside the gene matches.

In DNA form, the CDR3 reads TGTGCCAGCAGTGAAGCTGTACCGGGACTTTACACCGGGGAGCTGTTTTTT. This gives the protein CASSEAVPGLYTGELFF. J is TRBJ2-2 and V is TRBV2, with a possible D match to TRBD2 (6 bases). Germline CDR1 reads SNHLY; CDR2 reads FYNNEI. Deletions cut 0 bases from V and 3 bases from J, with 14 bases between. The CDR3 loop spans 17 amino acids.

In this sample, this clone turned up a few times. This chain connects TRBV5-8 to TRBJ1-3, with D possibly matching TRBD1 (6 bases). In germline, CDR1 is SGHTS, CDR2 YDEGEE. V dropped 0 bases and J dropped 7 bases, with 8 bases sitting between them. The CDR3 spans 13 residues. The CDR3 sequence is CASSLGTVNTIYF. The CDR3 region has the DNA TGTGCCAGCAGCTTGGGGACAGTTAACACCATATATTTT.

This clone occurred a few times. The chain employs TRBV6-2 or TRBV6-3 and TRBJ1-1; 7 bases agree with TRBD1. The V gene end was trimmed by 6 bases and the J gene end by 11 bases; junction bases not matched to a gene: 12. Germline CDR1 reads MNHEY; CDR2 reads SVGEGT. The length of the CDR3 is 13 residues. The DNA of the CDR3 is TGTGCCAGCAGCCCTCGACAGGGCTTCATGGCTTTCTTT. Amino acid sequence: CASSPRQGFMAFF.

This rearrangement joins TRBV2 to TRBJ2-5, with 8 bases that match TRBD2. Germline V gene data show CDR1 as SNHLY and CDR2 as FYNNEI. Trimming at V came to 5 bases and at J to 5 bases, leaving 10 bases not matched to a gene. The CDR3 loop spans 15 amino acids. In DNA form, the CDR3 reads TGTGCCAGCAGTATTCTTTTCGGGGGGGCGGAGACCCAGTACTTC. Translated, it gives CASSILFGGAETQYF.